The next 9 T cell receptor beta chains were all read from a single sample in a study of CD8+ T cells in alopecia areata. Extracted from the samples, RNA was reverse transcribed into cDNA to serve as the sequencing template. The table came from immunoSEQ multiplex PCR; TCRdb's copy has only in-frame clones and leaves some out. This table holds around 100,000 clones, about 60% found once. The treatment is: oral pan-JAK inhibitor, 5-10 mg twice daily. This specimen was CD8+ T cells sorted from blood, taken at week 24, from a patient treated with tofacitinib. These receptors all stem from a human donor with alopecia areata.

This sequence joins TRBV2 and TRBJ2-7; TRBD1 agrees at 8 bases. CDR3 length: 14 amino acids. The germline gives CDR1 SNHLY, CDR2 FYNNEI. Trimming took 6 bases from V and 4 from J; bases not matched to a gene: 8. The chain's CDR3 is CASRTRQGAYEQYF. As DNA, the CDR3 is TGTGCCAGCAGGACTAGGCAGGGGGCTTACGAGCAGTACTTC.

The V gene is TRBV2, the J gene TRBJ2-7; D is possibly TRBD1 (5 bases). CDR3 length: 15 residues. Per germline, CDR1 SNHLY and CDR2 FYNNEI. Trimming removed 3 bases at V and 0 bases at J, with 12 bases between. The CDR3 sequence is CASSETSDSSYEQYF. The CDR3 region has the DNA TGTGCCAGCAGTGAGACCTCTGACAGCTCCTACGAGCAGTACTTC.

The rearrangement links TRBV16 to TRBJ2-7; 7 nucleotides line up with TRBD1. The CDR3 runs 14 residues. Germline CDR1 KGHSY, CDR2 FQNENV. The J segment lost 4 bases and the V segment lost 3 bases, leaving 6 bases of the junction unmatched. The CDR3 loop reads CASSQGTVSYEQYF. The CDR3 bases are TGTGCCAGCAGCCAGGGGACAGTTTCATACGAGCAGTACTTC.

This clone was counted a few times. The CDR3 DNA reads as TGTGCCAGCAGCCAAGATTGGGGTGGTGAAGCTTTCTTT. Residues: CASSQDWGGEAFF. The chain is built from TRBV14 and TRBJ1-1; D call uncertain. V lost 0 bases, J lost 7 bases, and 9 bases lay in between. The CDR3 length is 13 residues. CDR1 is SGHDN, CDR2 FVKESK, per germline.

The CDR3 sequence: CASSETGGNYGYTF. CDR3 sequence (DNA): TGTGCCAGCAGCGAGACAGGGGGCAACTATGGCTACACCTTC. The V call is TRBV9, the J call TRBJ1-2, with TRBD1 matching 10 bases. This CDR3 has 14 residues. Germline trimming cut 3 bases from V and 2 bases from J; bases unmatched to any gene: 1. Germline V lookup: CDR1 SGDLS, CDR2 YYNGEE.

The rearrangement uses TRBV4-1 and TRBJ1-1; 10 nucleotides align to TRBD1. The germline V gene has CDR1 MGHRA and CDR2 YSYEKL. The CDR3 spans 15 residues. After removal of 1 base from V and 11 bases from J, the junction contained 10 bases not matched to a gene. CDR3 sequence (DNA): TGCGCCAGCAGCCAAGCCCCAGACAGGGGGCCTGTGGCTTTCTTT. Translating it yields CASSQAPDRGPVAFF.

The V call is TRBV13, the J call TRBJ1-2; weak D call: TRBD1 (5 bases). The germline V gene encodes CDR1 PRHDT and CDR2 FYEKMQ (reference sequence). The V end lost 5 bases, the J end lost 4 bases, and 17 bases lay between the germline ends. The CDR3 consists of 15 residues. CDR3 coding DNA: TGTGCCAGCAGCGCCGAATGGGACTCCTCCTATGGCTACACCTTC. This encodes CASSAEWDSSYGYTF.

The V and J genes are TRBV4-1 and TRBJ2-5; possible D gene TRBD1, 5 bases. Per the germline V gene, CDR1 is MGHRA and CDR2 is YSYEKL. The CDR3 is 16 residues long. Deletions cut 0 bases from V and 4 bases from J, with 15 bases between. CDR3 sequence: CASSQDPHGRAETQYF. In DNA, the CDR3 is TGCGCCAGCAGCCAAGATCCCCATGGCAGGGCAGAGACCCAGTACTTC.

V is TRBV20-1 and J is TRBJ2-3, with D unclear. Trimming cost V 4 bases and J 6 bases, with 5 bases left between them. This CDR3 is built from 10 residues. CDR1 and CDR2 from the germline V gene are DFQATT and SNEGSKA (reference sequence). In DNA, the CDR3 is TGCAGTGCTATGAGGGATACGCAGTATTTT. Protein product: CSAMRDTQYF.